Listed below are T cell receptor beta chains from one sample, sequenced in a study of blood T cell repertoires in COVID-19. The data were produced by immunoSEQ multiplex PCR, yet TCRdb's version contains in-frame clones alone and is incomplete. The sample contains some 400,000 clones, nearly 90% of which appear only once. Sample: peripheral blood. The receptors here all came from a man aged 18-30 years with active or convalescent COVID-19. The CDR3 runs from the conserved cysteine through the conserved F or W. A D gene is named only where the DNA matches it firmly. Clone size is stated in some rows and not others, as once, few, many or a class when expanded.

TGTGCCTGGAGTGTTTCTTCCTATGGCTACACCTTC | CAWSVSSYGYTF | TRBV30 | - | - | 12 | TRBJ1-2
TGTGCCACCAGCAGATCAAAGGGGGCCTTTACTAATGAAAAACTGTTTTTT | CATSRSKGAFTNEKLFF | TRBV15 | TRBD1 | - | 17 | TRBJ1-4
TGTGCCAGTACCCTATCTCCCCAAGTGTCCGAGCAGTACTTC | CASTLSPQVSEQYF | TRBV19 | - | - | 14 | TRBJ2-7
TGTGCCAGCAGTGACCGGACAGGGTCCGAAGCTTTCTTT | CASSDRTGSEAFF | TRBV2 | TRBD1 | - | 13 | TRBJ1-1
TGTGCCAGCATCCCAGGGGACAGGGGCACCTACGAGCAGTACTTC | CASIPGDRGTYEQYF | TRBV6-5 | TRBD1 | - | 15 | TRBJ2-7
TGTGCCAGCAGCACAGCAGGGGCTGGTAATGAAAAACTGTTTTTT | CASSTAGAGNEKLFF | TRBV13 | - | - | 15 | TRBJ1-4
TGCGCCAGCAGCTTCGGACAGAGCACAGATACGCAGTATTTT | CASSFGQSTDTQYF | TRBV5-1 | - | once | 14 | TRBJ2-3
TGCGCCAGCAGCCCGGGGACACCAACTGAAGCTTTCTTT | CASSPGTPTEAFF | TRBV5-1 | - | - | 13 | TRBJ1-1
TGCGCCAGCAGCCTCACAAGAGGTGAGCACCAGCAAGAGACCCAGTACTTC | CASSLTRGEHQQETQYF | TRBV4-1 | - | - | 17 | TRBJ2-5
TGTGCCAGCAGTTACCCCGGACAGCGACACTATGGCTACACCTTC | CASSYPGQRHYGYTF | TRBV6-2/TRBV6-3 | - | - | 15 | TRBJ1-2
TGTGCCAGCAGAGAAGGACAGGGCGGCAAAAACATTCAGTACTTC | CASREGQGGKNIQYF | TRBV2 | TRBD1 | - | 15 | TRBJ2-4
TGTGCCAGCAGTTCCCCCCACGCGGGAGAAGATACGCAGTATTTT | CASSSPHAGEDTQYF | TRBV6-5 | TRBD2 | - | 15 | TRBJ2-3
TGTGCCACCAGTGCCCCGAGAGCGGGCGCTGAAGCTTTCTTT | CATSAPRAGAEAFF | TRBV24-1 | - | few | 14 | TRBJ1-1
TGTGCCAGTAGTCCCACGGGACAGGGCTATACGCAGTATTTT | CASSPTGQGYTQYF | TRBV19 | TRBD1 | - | 14 | TRBJ2-3
TGCGCCAGCAGCGGGGACAGCAAAGATACGCAGTATTTT | CASSGDSKDTQYF | TRBV5-1 | TRBD1 | - | 13 | TRBJ2-3
TGCAGCGTTGAAGATGCACCGGGCACAGATACGCAGTATTTT | CSVEDAPGTDTQYF | TRBV29-1 | - | - | 14 | TRBJ2-3
TGTGCCAGCAGTCCTAGCGGGGGGGGTTACGAGCAGTACTTC | CASSPSGGGYEQYF | TRBV6-5 | TRBD2 | many | 14 | TRBJ2-7
TGTGCCAGCAGAACGATACAGGGGGCGGTAACTGAAGCTTTCTTT | CASRTIQGAVTEAFF | TRBV27 | TRBD1 | - | 15 | TRBJ1-1
TGTGCCACCAGTGATAAGGGCCAGGGGAATCAGCCCCAGCATTTT | CATSDKGQGNQPQHF | TRBV24-1 | - | - | 15 | TRBJ1-5
TGTGCCAGCAGCAAAAGACAGGGCGATCAGCCCCAGCATTTT | CASSKRQGDQPQHF | TRBV6-2/TRBV6-3 | TRBD1 | - | 14 | TRBJ1-5
TGTGCCAGCAGCCTCCGGGGAGACAACACTGAAGCTTTCTTT | CASSLRGDNTEAFF | TRBV3-1/TRBV3-2 | - | few | 14 | TRBJ1-1
TGTGCCAGCAGTCCGGGGACAGGATTTAACACTGAAGCTTTCTTT | CASSPGTGFNTEAFF | TRBV28 | TRBD1 | - | 15 | TRBJ1-1
TGTGCCAGCAGCCAAGATCGGACTCCGGATTCACCCCTCCACTTT | CASSQDRTPDSPLHF | TRBV14 | - | - | 15 | TRBJ1-6